These T cell receptor beta chains were read from a single sample in a study of T-cell reconstitution after alpha-beta-depleted transplantation in children. TCRdb re-called the PCR reads with MiXCR, one entry per CDR3 protein. This sample has about half a million distinct CDR3 sequences, with around 12% found just once. Source: PBMCs from the stem cell graft donor, taken from the stem cell graft. Receptors were obtained from a human donor who donated a stem cell graft to a child with combined immunodeficiency. Both conserved end residues are part of each CDR3. A D gene is named only where the DNA matches it firmly. The listing skips clone size in some rows; elsewhere it reads once, few, many or a size class.

J,V,D,size,DNA,CDR3
TRBJ2-2,TRBV12-3/TRBV12-4,TRBD1,few,TGTGCCACCTACAGGGGGCTTTTAACCGGGGAGCTGTTTTTT,CATYRGLLTGELFF
TRBJ2-1,TRBV7-9,TRBD1,few,TGTGCCAGCAGCCGAGGGACAGGGCTTTTGAATGAGCAGTTCTTC,CASSRGTGLLNEQFF
TRBJ2-7,TRBV12-3/TRBV12-4,-,-,TGTGCCAGCAGTTTCGGGACGCCACGGGCTAACGAGCAGTACTTC,CASSFGTPRANEQYF
TRBJ1-4,TRBV12-3/TRBV12-4,-,many,TGTGCCAGCAGGTCCCCCCTGGGAAAACTGTTTTTT,CASRSPLGKLFF
TRBJ2-5,TRBV20-1,TRBD2,-,TGCAGTGCTAGAGAATTCCGGCTAGCGGAGGAGACCCAGTACTTC,CSAREFRLAEETQYF
TRBJ2-1,TRBV29-1,TRBD1,many,TGCAGCGTTACACCGGGACAGGGATTGGGGCAGTTCTTC,CSVTPGQGLGQFF
TRBJ2-1,TRBV3-1,TRBD2,few,TGTGCCAGCAGCCAGCATAGCGGGAGTCGGAACAATGAGCAGTTCTTC,CASSQHSGSRNNEQFF
TRBJ2-3,TRBV7-6,TRBD2,-,TGTGCCAGCAGCTTAATGGGACTTGCGGGGGGCACAGATACGCAGTATTTT,CASSLMGLAGGTDTQYF
TRBJ2-1,TRBV5-5,TRBD2,few,TGTGCCAGCAGCTTGGCTAGCGGGCGGGAGTACAATGAGCAGTTCTTC,CASSLASGREYNEQFF
TRBJ2-4,TRBV7-9,-,few,TGTGCCAGCAGCTCGCCGGTTCTAGCCAAAAACATTCAGTACTTC,CASSSPVLAKNIQYF
TRBJ2-5,TRBV19,-,-,TGTGCCAGTAGTCTCCCGGGACTCGGCCCGACCCAGTACTTC,CASSLPGLGPTQYF
TRBJ2-2,TRBV5-1,-,many,TGCGCCAGCAGCCCGGGATGGGACACCGGGGAGCTGTTTTTT,CASSPGWDTGELFF
TRBJ2-5,TRBV20-1,TRBD2,many,TGCAGTGCTAGAGAATTTATGAGGATGGGACTAGCGGGGTGGGCCCCAGAGACCCAGTACTTC,CSAREFMRMGLAGWAPETQYF
TRBJ2-7,TRBV29-1,TRBD1,many,TGCAGCGTTGTGGTACAGGGCAGGGGGGAGCAGTACTTC,CSVVVQGRGEQYF
TRBJ2-7,TRBV7-2,-,many,TGTGCCAGCAGCTTAGAGAGGGGGGGCTACGAGCAGTACTTC,CASSLERGGYEQYF
TRBJ1-1,TRBV25-1,TRBD1,few,TGTGCCAGCGGAAAGGGACAGGAAGCTTTCTTT,CASGKGQEAFF
TRBJ2-2,TRBV29-1,TRBD2,-,TGCAGCGTTCTCTTTCTAGCGGGAGGGAACACCGGGGAGCTGTTTTTT,CSVLFLAGGNTGELFF
TRBJ2-5,TRBV11-2,-,-,TGTGCCAGCAGCTGGTCCCAAGAGACCCAGTACTTC,CASSWSQETQYF
TRBJ2-3,TRBV29-1,-,many,TGCAGCGTTGTTTTGTGGCCCTTGGCGGGGCCTTACACAGATACGCAGTATTTT,CSVVLWPLAGPYTDTQYF
TRBJ2-1,TRBV5-1,TRBD2,-,TGCGCCAGCAGCTTCACGACTAGCGGGTTGGATTACAATGAGCAGTTCTTC,CASSFTTSGLDYNEQFF
TRBJ1-1,TRBV5-1,-,many,TGCGCCAGCAGCTTCGGCCTGGGCCAGAACACTGAAGCTTTCTTT,CASSFGLGQNTEAFF
TRBJ2-7,TRBV6-1,-,many,TGTGCCAGCAGCCGAACGGGGGTCCCCGTAGAGGAGCAGTACTTC,CASSRTGVPVEEQYF
TRBJ2-1,TRBV7-9,TRBD2,-,TGTGCCAGCAGCAGGACTAGCGTCTACAATGAGCAGTTCTTC,CASSRTSVYNEQFF
TRBJ1-4,TRBV12-3/TRBV12-4,-,many,TGTGCCAGCAGTTTCAGGGGCTCTAATGAAAAACTGTTTTTT,CASSFRGSNEKLFF
TRBJ1-5,TRBV6-6,-,-,TGTGCCAGCACCCCGGGACTCAATCAGCCCCAGCATTTT,CASTPGLNQPQHF
TRBJ2-2,TRBV6-5,-,few,TGTGCCAGCAGCTTAGGGGGAGGGCCCGCCGGGGAGCTGTTTTTT,CASSLGGGPAGELFF
TRBJ1-1,TRBV12-3/TRBV12-4,-,-,TGTGCCAGCAGTTTATTCGGCAGGGCTGCTTTCTTT,CASSLFGRAAFF
TRBJ2-3,TRBV2,TRBD1,many,TGTGCCAGCAGTTATCCGGGACAGGGGATTAATACGCAGTATTTT,CASSYPGQGINTQYF
TRBJ1-4,TRBV12-3/TRBV12-4,-,-,TGTGCCAGCAGTTCTACGGGACAAACTAATGAAAAACTGTTTTTT,CASSSTGQTNEKLFF
TRBJ1-4,TRBV4-3,-,-,TGCGCCAGCAGCCAGGGCAGACGAGGAACTAATGAAAAACTGTTTTTT,CASSQGRRGTNEKLFF
TRBJ1-1,TRBV20-1,TRBD1,-,TGCAGTGCTATCGACAGGGGCCGGATGAACACTGAAGCTTTCTTT,CSAIDRGRMNTEAFF
TRBJ2-1,TRBV7-2,-,-,TGTGCCAGCAGCTTAGTGCGGGCTCACGGGGAGCAGTTCTTC,CASSLVRAHGEQFF
TRBJ2-5,TRBV5-1,-,-,TGCGCCAGCAGCCCCCTTGACAACCATGAGACCCAGTACTTC,CASSPLDNHETQYF
TRBJ1-4,TRBV9,-,few,TGTGCCAGCAGCCCTCGGACAGAGGGTGAAAAACTGTTTTTT,CASSPRTEGEKLFF
TRBJ2-4,TRBV24-1,-,-,TGTGCCACCAGTGAAACGAACAAAAACATTCAGTACTTC,CATSETNKNIQYF
TRBJ2-7,TRBV7-9,-,few,TGTGCCAGCAGCTTAGGGCAGGGGAACCACGAGCAGTACTTC,CASSLGQGNHEQYF
TRBJ2-3,TRBV3-1,TRBD2,many,TGTGCCAGCAGCCTCGGGACTAGGGGAGATACGCAGTATTTT,CASSLGTRGDTQYF
TRBJ2-7,TRBV18,TRBD1,few,TGTGCCAGCTCGGGGACAGGGTCCCACGAGCAGTACTTC,CASSGTGSHEQYF
TRBJ2-4,TRBV12-3/TRBV12-4,TRBD2,-,TGTGCCAGCAGTCTCCGACTAGCGGGGGGAAACATTCAGTACTTC,CASSLRLAGGNIQYF
TRBJ1-1,TRBV10-2,-,few,TGCGCCAGCAGGGAGAGCGGTATGAACACTGAAGCTTTCTTT,CASRESGMNTEAFF
TRBJ2-1,TRBV20-1,TRBD1,-,TGCAGTGCTAGAGCTGTGACAGGGACCTACAATGAGCAGTTCTTC,CSARAVTGTYNEQFF
TRBJ2-3,TRBV6-2/TRBV6-3,-,once,TGTGCCAGCAGTCCGGGACCTCCCAGCAATACGCAGTATTTT,CASSPGPPSNTQYF
TRBJ1-6,TRBV12-3/TRBV12-4,-,many,TGTGCCAGCAGTCCGAGCTCCTATAATTCACCCCTCCACTTT,CASSPSSYNSPLHF
TRBJ2-7,TRBV30,TRBD1,-,TGTGCCTGGAGTTTCAACAGGGGCTCCTACGAGCAGTACTTC,CAWSFNRGSYEQYF
TRBJ2-7,TRBV27,-,many,TGTGCCAGCGGCCAGCCCTACGAGCAGTACTTC,CASGQPYEQYF
TRBJ2-1,TRBV30,TRBD2,few,TGTGCCTGGATCGGACTAGCGACCTACAATGAGCAGTTCTTC,CAWIGLATYNEQFF
TRBJ2-7,TRBV12-3/TRBV12-4,-,-,TGTGCCAGCACGCGGGGAACCTACGAGCAGTACTTC,CASTRGTYEQYF
TRBJ2-3,TRBV6-5,TRBD1,few,TGTGCCAGCAGTCGACAGGGTGATACGCAGTATTTT,CASSRQGDTQYF
TRBJ2-2,TRBV4-3,TRBD2,few,TGCGCCAGCAGCCTGGGACTAGCGGGAGGAAGTACCGGGGAGCTGTTTTTT,CASSLGLAGGSTGELFF
TRBJ2-7,TRBV15,TRBD1,many,TGTGCCACCAGCAGATACATACGACAGGGGGCTTTCAACGAGCAGTACTTC,CATSRYIRQGAFNEQYF
TRBJ2-6,TRBV7-8,-,-,TGTGCCAGCAGCTTAAATGGTGTCCTCCGCTCTGGGGCCAACGTCCTGACTTTC,CASSLNGVLRSGANVLTF
TRBJ2-1,TRBV30,-,many,TGTGCCTGGACGCCCTCCTACAATGAGCAGTTCTTC,CAWTPSYNEQFF
TRBJ2-2,TRBV7-7,-,few,TGTGCTAGCAGCTTCCGCCAGGGCCCCGGGGAGCTGTTTTTT,CASSFRQGPGELFF
TRBJ2-7,TRBV7-2,TRBD1,few,TGTGCCAGCAGCACCCGGGACAGGTCCTACGAGCAGTACTTC,CASSTRDRSYEQYF
TRBJ2-1,TRBV27,-,-,TGTGCCATCCGAAGGCGTCAGAACAATGAGCAGTTCTTC,CAIRRRQNNEQFF